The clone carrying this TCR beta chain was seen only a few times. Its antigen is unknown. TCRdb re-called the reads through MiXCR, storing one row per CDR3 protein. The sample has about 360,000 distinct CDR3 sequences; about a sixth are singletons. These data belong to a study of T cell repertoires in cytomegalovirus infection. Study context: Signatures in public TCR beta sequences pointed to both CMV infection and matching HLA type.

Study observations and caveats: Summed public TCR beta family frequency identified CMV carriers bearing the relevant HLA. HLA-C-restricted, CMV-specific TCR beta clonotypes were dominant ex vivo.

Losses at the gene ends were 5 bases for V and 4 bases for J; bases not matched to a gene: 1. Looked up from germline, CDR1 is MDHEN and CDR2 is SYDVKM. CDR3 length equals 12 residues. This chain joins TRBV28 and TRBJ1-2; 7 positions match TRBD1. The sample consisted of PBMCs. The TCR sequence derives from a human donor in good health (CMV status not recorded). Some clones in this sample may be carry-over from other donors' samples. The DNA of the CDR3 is TGTGCCAGCAGTACAGGGGCCTATGGCTACACCTTC. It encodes CASSTGAYGYTF.